The rows below give T cell receptor beta chains drawn from one sample of a study of immune evolution from preneoplasia to lung adenocarcinoma. The protocol was immunoSEQ multiplex PCR, while the TCRdb copy is restricted to in-frame clones and leaves out a portion. The repertoire holds roughly 6,000 clones, with over 75% as singletons. The sequencing sample was made of FFPE minimally invasive lung adenocarcinoma tissue. These TCRs come from a person between 60 and 79 years old with lung adenocarcinoma. The CDR3 runs from the conserved cysteine through the conserved F or W. The order of the fields is J gene, V gene, D gene, clone size, CDR3 DNA, CDR3 protein. The D gene is left open where the match is weak. Only some rows state a clone size, as once, few, many or a class for expanded clones.

J gene: TRBJ2-5
V gene: TRBV5-6
D gene: .
clone size: .
CDR3 DNA: TGTGCCAGCAGCCCTCTAGGGACTGCTCGGGAGACCCAGTACTTC
CDR3 protein: CASSPLGTARETQYF

J gene: TRBJ2-7
V gene: TRBV27
D gene: .
clone size: .
CDR3 DNA: TGTGCCAGCTCCCATGGGAGCGGGCTAGCGTACGAGCAGTACTTC
CDR3 protein: CASSHGSGLAYEQYF

J gene: TRBJ2-3
V gene: TRBV28
D gene: .
clone size: .
CDR3 DNA: TGTGCCAGCAGAAATGCCGGGGTCGGATTAGATACGCAGTATTTT
CDR3 protein: CASRNAGVGLDTQYF

J gene: TRBJ2-1
V gene: TRBV28
D gene: TRBD2
clone size: once
CDR3 DNA: TGTGCCAGCAGTTGGGAAGGCGGGAGCGTATACAATGAGCAGTTCTTC
CDR3 protein: CASSWEGGSVYNEQFF

J gene: TRBJ1-1
V gene: TRBV10-2
D gene: .
clone size: .
CDR3 DNA: TGCGCCAGCAGTGAGTCCGGGACGGGCACTGAAGCTTTCTTT
CDR3 protein: CASSESGTGTEAFF

J gene: TRBJ2-3
V gene: TRBV6-4
D gene: .
clone size: few
CDR3 DNA: TGTGCCAGCAGCCGGGACTTTGAGGCAGATACGCAGTATTTT
CDR3 protein: CASSRDFEADTQYF

J gene: TRBJ1-1
V gene: TRBV19
D gene: TRBD1
clone size: .
CDR3 DNA: TGTGCCAGTAGCTACAGGGGGCTCAGGACTGAAGCTTTCTTT
CDR3 protein: CASSYRGLRTEAFF

J gene: TRBJ2-7
V gene: TRBV7-9
D gene: .
clone size: once
CDR3 DNA: TGTGCCAGCAGCTTACAGGGGGGTTACGAGCAGTACTTC
CDR3 protein: CASSLQGGYEQYF

J gene: TRBJ1-1
V gene: TRBV4-1
D gene: TRBD1
clone size: .
CDR3 DNA: TGCGCCAGCAGCTGGCTGGACAGGGGTACTGAAGCTTTCTTT
CDR3 protein: CASSWLDRGTEAFF

J gene: TRBJ1-1
V gene: TRBV29-1
D gene: .
clone size: .
CDR3 DNA: TGCAGCGTGGAGGGGATTAACACTGAAGCTTTCTTT
CDR3 protein: CSVEGINTEAFF

J gene: TRBJ2-3
V gene: TRBV5-8
D gene: .
clone size: .
CDR3 DNA: TGTGCCAGCAGTTTATGGGCCAGCACAGATACGCAGTATTTT
CDR3 protein: CASSLWASTDTQYF

J gene: TRBJ1-1
V gene: TRBV25-1
D gene: .
clone size: .
CDR3 DNA: TGTGCCAGCAGGGCGGTCGGGGAAGCTTTCTTT
CDR3 protein: CASRAVGEAFF

J gene: TRBJ2-3
V gene: TRBV7-3
D gene: TRBD1
clone size: .
CDR3 DNA: TGTGCCAGCAGCTTATTTGGGACAGGGGGCGGTGATACGCAGTATTTT
CDR3 protein: CASSLFGTGGGDTQYF

J gene: TRBJ1-4
V gene: TRBV18
D gene: .
clone size: .
CDR3 DNA: TGTGCCAGCTCACGTCAGGGGCCCGGGGGCGAAAAACTGTTTTTT
CDR3 protein: CASSRQGPGGEKLFF

J gene: TRBJ1-2
V gene: TRBV7-2
D gene: .
clone size: .
CDR3 DNA: TGTGCCAGCAGCTTTGATTCCTCCGGTGGCTACACCTTC
CDR3 protein: CASSFDSSGGYTF

J gene: TRBJ2-3
V gene: TRBV28
D gene: .
clone size: .
CDR3 DNA: TGTGCCAGCAGTTTACATTGGCCCAAAGGTGGCACAGATACGCAGTATTTT
CDR3 protein: CASSLHWPKGGTDTQYF

J gene: TRBJ2-7
V gene: TRBV5-1
D gene: .
clone size: .
CDR3 DNA: TGCGCCAGCAGCGCGGATGGAGCCCGTGAGGCTCAGCAGTACTTC
CDR3 protein: CASSADGAREAQQYF

J gene: TRBJ2-6
V gene: TRBV10-3
D gene: TRBD1
clone size: .
CDR3 DNA: TGTGCCATCAGGGGACAGGGAACTGGGGCCAACGTCCTGACTTTC
CDR3 protein: CAIRGQGTGANVLTF